This TCR beta chain was documented in a study of early T cells in non-severe SARS-CoV-2 infection. The protocol attached unique molecular identifiers to individual cDNA molecules. TCRdb reprocessed the 5' RACE reads via MiXCR and lists one record per CDR3 protein. The sample lists about 45,000 distinct CDR3 sequences, 9.5% to 13% seen once, with 20% to 25% in the top ten. At least ten counts were recorded for this clonotype. CDR1 WSHSY and CDR2 SAAADI come from the germline V gene. The CDR3 has 18 amino acids. Between the trimmed V and J ends, which lost 0 bases and 4 bases, there was a span of 20 bases.

The chain links TRBV10-2 to TRBJ2-3; maybe TRBD2 (5 bases). The clonotype comes from an adult who was a healthcare worker with PCR-confirmed SARS-CoV-2 infection or an uninfected control (not recorded which). The sample consisted of whole blood. CDR3 protein: CASSESSQGLRKPDTQYF. The CDR3 bases are TGCGCCAGCAGTGAGTCGTCCCAAGGACTCCGAAAGCCAGATACGCAGTATTTT.